This paragraph reports one TCR beta chain. The antigen is unknown. The CDR3 goes on 3 residues after the read ends, and that part is filled in from the germline J gene. TCRdb keeps only in-frame clones here, not all; method: immunoSEQ multiplex PCR. Recorded for this sample: 25,000 to 35,000 clones. Germline CDR1 and CDR2: GTSNPN and SVGIG (reference sequence). The CDR3 sequence is 14 residues long. V was pared by 1 base and J by 2 bases, with 11 bases between. The sample belongs to a study of T cells in women clearing cervical HPV infection. Study-level background: For cases, blood was sampled a median approximately 150 days after lesion detection, interquartile range roughly 90 to 230 days.

Findings of the study overall: Timing of associations relative to infection is unclear; T-cell subsets were not isolated.

The J gene is TRBJ2-5, the V gene TRBV30, with a tentative D call TRBD2 (6 bases). The source material was blood buffy coat. The TCR comes from a woman between 18 and 70 years old with a cervical HPV16 infection that either progressed to CIN3+ or cleared (not recorded which). CDR3 region: CAWSGWDLQETQYF. The sequenced CDR3 bases are TGTGCCTGGAGTGGGTGGGACTTGCAAGAGACC.